The clone carrying this T cell receptor beta chain was recorded once. Under the authors' procedure: Estimation of nucleated cell counts was performed using reference gene primer amplification. The data were produced by immunoSEQ multiplex PCR, yet TCRdb's version contains in-frame clones alone and is incomplete. V and J calls and clone size come straight from that table; D and trimming were deduced from the DNA. The top ten clones hold about 1.9% of a sample with around 280,000 clones, 86% of them seen once. This entry is derived from a study of blood T cell repertoires in COVID-19. Study summary: Sites in the United States, Italy and Spain provided acute and convalescent COVID-19 samples. From T cells, B-cell-depleted T cells, or PBMCs came the material, which was cDNA or gDNA.

V shed 1 base and J shed 7 bases, with 10 bases lying between them. CDR3 length: 13 amino acids. Germline-derived CDR1 and CDR2 are SGHVS and FQNEAQ. Sequencing was done on a sample of peripheral blood. The rearrangement uses TRBV7-8 and TRBJ1-1, with TRBD1 as a possible D gene (5 bases). The receptor was derived from a woman in her thirties who had recovered from COVID-19. Here the CDR3 reads CASSLGGLGEAFF. CDR3 in DNA: TGTGCCAGCAGCTTAGGGGGCTTGGGTGAAGCTTTCTTT. Drawing the rest from reference TRBV7-8 and TRBJ1-1, the complete variable domain is GAGVSQSPRYKVAKRGQDVALRCDPISGHVSLFWYQQALGQGPEFLTYFQNEAQLDKSGLPSDRFFAERPEGSVSTLKIQRTQQEDSAVYLCASSLGGLGEAFFGQGTRLTVV.